This T cell receptor beta chain is drawn from a study of regulatory T cells in long-lasting Graves disease. At the level of the study: Antithyroid drugs had been taken under 3 months by newly diagnosed Graves' patients.

CDR1 is MDHEN and CDR2 is SYDVKM in the germline V gene. This CDR3 region has 13 residues. V lost 6 bases to trimming and J lost 3 bases, with 11 bases between them. TCR beta libraries were built with iRepertoire HTBI primers and Arm-PCR of CDR3 regions. From the multiplex PCR reads, TCRdb called clonotypes with MiXCR, one entry per CDR3 protein. The sample lists 350,000 to 550,000 distinct CDR3 sequences, around 13% occurring once. Time point specified: newly diagnosed GD, antithyroid drugs for less than 3 months. From PBMCs, RNA was extracted and then used to make the TCR library. This sample was shared with a second study, whose subject was T cells in Graves' hyperthyroidism and ophthalmopathy. According to that study: TCR CDR3 regions were first amplified by RT-PCR with HTBI primers. Appearing also in blood were most of the thyroid clonotypes expanded above 0.001.

This specimen was peripheral blood mononuclear cells (PBMCs), taken at new diagnosis, from a patient treated with antithyroid drugs. V gene TRBV28 combines with J gene TRBJ1-2; D is unresolved. The receptor was derived from a woman between 45 and 60 years old with Graves disease. This CDR3 is CASRLDPYYGYTF. As DNA, the CDR3 is TGTGCCAGCAGACTAGATCCGTACTATGGCTACACCTTC.